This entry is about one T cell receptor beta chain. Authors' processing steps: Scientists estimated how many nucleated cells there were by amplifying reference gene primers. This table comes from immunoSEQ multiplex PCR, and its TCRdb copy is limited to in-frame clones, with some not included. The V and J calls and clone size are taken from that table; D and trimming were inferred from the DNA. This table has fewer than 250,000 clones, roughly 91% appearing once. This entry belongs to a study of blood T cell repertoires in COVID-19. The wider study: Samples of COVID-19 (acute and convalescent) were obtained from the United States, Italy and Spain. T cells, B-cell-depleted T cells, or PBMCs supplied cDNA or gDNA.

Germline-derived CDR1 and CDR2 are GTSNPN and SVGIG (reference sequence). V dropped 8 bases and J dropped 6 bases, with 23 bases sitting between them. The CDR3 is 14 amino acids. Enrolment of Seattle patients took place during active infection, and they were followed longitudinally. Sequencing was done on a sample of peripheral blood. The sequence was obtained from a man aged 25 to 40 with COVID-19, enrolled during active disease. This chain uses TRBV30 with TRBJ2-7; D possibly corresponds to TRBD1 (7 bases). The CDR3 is CAGETDRDLSEQYF. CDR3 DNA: TGTGCCGGGGAAACAGACAGGGACTTAAGCGAGCAGTACTTC.